The clone carrying this T cell receptor (beta chain) showed up just a few times. This specimen belongs to a study of response to subunit inactivated influenza vaccine. Via MiXCR, TCRdb re-called the RT-PCR reads, giving one row per CDR3 protein. The sample lists 150,000 to 200,000 distinct CDR3 sequences, 9.5% to 15% occurring once. V was trimmed by 0 bases and J by 6 bases, leaving 13 bases between them. Germline V gene data show CDR1 as MNHEY and CDR2 as SVGAGI. CDR3 length equals 15 residues. These data were also reused for a study on T cells expressing NK-cell markers. That work states: The authors made TCR beta cDNA libraries by 5'RACE template switching. This switching added a universal primer site and UMIs. HCMV seropositivity marked seven of the eight sequenced donors; one was seronegative. Of the CD8+ T cells in 5 to 7 donors, 1.0-7.0% belonged to dominant NKG2C+ clonotypes. One observes that, in several donors, these clonotypes were also the leading ones within the CD3+CD56-NKG2C+ fraction.

This TCR was recovered from a man aged 50 or older who received an inactivated influenza vaccine. This sequence joins TRBV6-5 and TRBJ2-3; tentatively, D is TRBD2 (5 bases). The input for sequencing was CD8+ T cells sorted from PBMCs, taken roughly 12 days after vaccination. The CDR3 is CASSYSGSGWDTQYF. CDR3 bases: TGTGCCAGCAGTTACTCTGGGAGTGGGTGGGATACGCAGTATTTT.